Below are 21 T cell receptor beta chains sequenced from a single sample in a study of vaccination effects on CD4 cells after COVID-19. Libraries were prepared by immunoSEQ multiplex PCR; TCRdb keeps only in-frame clonotypes and omits some of them. The sample consists of around 24,000 clones, roughly four fifths of them appearing once. Which antigens these TCRs recognize remains unknown. Peptide-pool stimulation followed by sequencing identified expanded antigen-specific CD4+ clonotypes in the ViraFEST assay. The authors isolated CD4+ T cells after about 10 days of culture. The person's infection with SARS-CoV-2, confirmed by PCR, took place between March and December 2020. The specimen was CD4+ T cells from PBMCs cultured with SARS-CoV-2 spike peptides, collected before COVID-19 vaccination. These TCRs come from a human donor who had a prior SARS-CoV-2 infection.

The CDR3 sequence: CASSLVGTVEQFF. CDR3 DNA: TGTGCCAGCAGCTTAGTCGGGACCGTTGAGCAGTTCTTC. The chain has TRBV11-3 and TRBJ2-1; D may match TRBD1 or TRBD2 (5 bases each). The CDR3 length is 13 residues. The germline V gene has CDR1 SGHNT and CDR2 YENEEA. Deletions cut 1 base from V and 9 bases from J, with 10 bases between. The full variable domain, rest sourced from reference TRBV11-3 and TRBJ2-1, is EAGVVQSPRYKIIEKKQPVAFWCNPISGHNTLYWYLQNLGQGPELLIRYENEEAVDDSQLPKDRFSAERLKGVDSTLKIQPAELGDSAVYLCASSLVGTVEQFFGPGTRLTVL.

This chain connects TRBV20-1 to TRBJ1-2, with D maybe TRBD1 (6 bases). Per germline, CDR1 DFQATT and CDR2 SNEGSKA (reference sequence). The CDR3 loop spans 11 amino acids. CDR3: CSSARGYGYTF. As DNA, the CDR3 is TGCAGCTCGGCCAGGGGATATGGCTACACCTTC.

The chain joins TRBV21-1 to TRBJ1-2. TRBV21-1 is described as a pseudogene. This CDR3 is built from 12 residues. CDR3 DNA sequence: TGTGCCAGCAGCAAAGACCGCTATGGCTACACCTTC. Its translation is CASSKDRYGYTF.

V gene TRBV6-5 combines with J gene TRBJ1-4; possibly TRBD1 for D (5 bases). This CDR3 has 13 residues. The V end lost 6 bases, the J end lost 8 bases, and 13 bases lay between the germline ends. Per the germline V gene, CDR1 is MNHEY and CDR2 is SVGAGI. The CDR3 reads CASRSRVGEKLFF. The CDR3 DNA sequence: TGTGCCAGCAGATCCAGGGTTGGAGAAAAACTGTTTTTT.

The chain employs TRBV7-2 and TRBJ2-7; the D is unclear. V lost 4 bases, J lost 2 bases, and 12 bases lay in between. The CDR3 is made up of 14 amino acids. Per the germline V gene, CDR1 is SGHTA and CDR2 is FQGNSA. The CDR3 sequence is CASSSYLGTYEQYF. The CDR3 nucleotides read TGTGCCAGCAGCTCTTACCTCGGAACCTACGAGCAGTACTTC.

The J gene is TRBJ2-7, the V gene TRBV9; TRBD2 matches 14 bases. The CDR3 spans 16 residues. The V segment lost 4 bases and the J segment 7 bases; nucleotides outside the gene matches: 10. Germline V gives CDR1 SGDLS, CDR2 YYNGEE. The CDR3: CASSPFGLAGGGEQYF. For the CDR3, the DNA is TGTGCCAGCAGCCCCTTCGGACTAGCGGGAGGAGGAGAGCAGTACTTC. Full variable domain (rest looked up from reference TRBV9 and TRBJ2-7): DSGVTQTPKHLITATGQRVTLRCSPRSGDLSVYWYQQSLDQGLQFLIQYYNGEERAKGNILERFSAQQFPDLHSELNLSSLELGDSALYFCASSPFGLAGGGEQYFGPGTRLTVT.

J is TRBJ2-7 and V is TRBV5-1; 11 nucleotides align to TRBD1. The CDR3 consists of 16 residues. Germline V CDR1 and CDR2: SGHRS, YFSETQ. The J segment lost 2 bases and the V segment lost 5 bases, leaving 9 bases of the junction unmatched. CDR3 nucleotide sequence: TGCGCCAGCAGGCGGGATCCGGGACAGGGGGCCTACGAGCAGTACTTC. Protein: CASRRDPGQGAYEQYF.

The chain combines TRBV30 with TRBJ2-1; 7 nucleotides match TRBD1. Germline trimming cut 2 bases from V and 4 bases from J; bases unmatched to any gene: 2. CDR1 is GTSNPN and CDR2 is SVGIG in the germline V gene (reference sequence). This CDR3 is 13 amino acids long. CDR3 sequence: CAWSKTGYNEQFF. In DNA form, the CDR3 reads TGTGCCTGGAGTAAGACAGGGTACAATGAGCAGTTCTTC.

The chain uses TRBV19 and TRBJ2-3, with D perhaps TRBD2 (5 bases). CDR1 is LNHDA, CDR2 SQIVND, per germline (reference sequence). The CDR3 totals 15 residues. Trimming took off 7 bases at V and 0 bases at J, with 14 bases between the two ends. The CDR3 region has the DNA TGTGCCAGTACCCCTGACGGGATTAGCACAGATACGCAGTATTTT. It yields the protein CASTPDGISTDTQYF.

The V gene is TRBV4-3, the J gene TRBJ1-1; 7 bases match TRBD1. The CDR3 extends over 14 amino acids. Per germline, CDR1 LGHNA and CDR2 YSLEER. Trimming took 4 bases from V and 5 from J; bases not matched to a gene: 7. The CDR3 DNA follows: TGCGCCAGCAGCCGCCTTACAGGGGTAACTGAAGCTTTCTTT. Translation gives CASSRLTGVTEAFF.

The chain links TRBV27 to TRBJ1-3; 9 bases line up with TRBD1. Germline values: CDR1 MNHEY, CDR2 SMNVEV (reference sequence). After removal of 6 bases from V and 2 bases from J, the junction contained 8 bases not matched to a gene. This CDR3 contains 16 residues. This chain's CDR3 is CASRRTGAPTGNTIYF. The DNA for the CDR3 is TGTGCCAGCAGGAGGACAGGGGCACCTACTGGAAACACCATATATTTT.

The chain combines TRBV6-5 with TRBJ2-1; D unclear. CDR1 is MNHEY and CDR2 is SVGAGI in the germline V gene. The V and J ends lost 0 bases and 5 bases respectively, with 8 bases between them. This CDR3 has 14 amino acids. CDR3 region: CASSYSPSNNEQFF. The CDR3 DNA sequence: TGTGCCAGCAGTTACTCTCCGAGCAACAATGAGCAGTTCTTC.

Only a few counts were recorded for this clone. The V and J genes are TRBV5-1 and TRBJ1-5; tentatively, D is TRBD1 (5 bases). Trimming stripped 1 base from V and 7 bases from J, with 15 bases between. The CDR3 length is 15 residues. From germline, CDR1 is SGHRS and CDR2 YFSETQ. CDR3 amino acids: CASSLTGGTDQPQHF. The CDR3 region has the DNA TGCGCCAGCAGCTTGACAGGTGGAACAGACCAGCCCCAGCATTTT.

The V and J genes are TRBV7-9 and TRBJ2-7; D might be TRBD1 (5 bases). This CDR3 has 17 amino acids. Trimming left V 4 bases short and J 2 bases short, with 21 bases between. Germline V lookup: CDR1 SEHNR, CDR2 FQNEAQ (reference sequence). CDR3 sequence: CASSSPRAQGVPYEQYF. The CDR3 nucleotides read TGTGCCAGCAGCTCCCCCCGGGCCCAGGGCGTTCCCTACGAGCAGTACTTC. Full variable domain (outside the CDR3, taken from reference TRBV7-9 and TRBJ2-7): DTGVSQNPRHKITKRGQNVTFRCDPISEHNRLYWYRQTLGQGPEFLTYFQNEAQLEKSRLLSDRFSAERPKGSFSTLEIQRTEQGDSAMYLCASSSPRAQGVPYEQYFGPGTRLTVT.

The chain recombines TRBV27 with TRBJ1-4; a weak D match, TRBD1 (5 bases). Trimming shortened V by 0 bases and J by 8 bases, and 10 bases separated the two germline ends. Germline V lookup: CDR1 MNHEY, CDR2 SMNVEV (reference sequence). The CDR3 consists of 14 residues. The CDR3 region is CASSLSWGGEKLFF. CDR3 coding DNA: TGTGCCAGCAGTTTATCGTGGGGGGGGGAAAAACTGTTTTTT.

V and J are TRBV18 and TRBJ1-1; 10 bases map to TRBD1. The CDR3 extends over 15 amino acids. V gave up 6 bases and J gave up 5 bases; unmatched junction bases: 9. Germline assignment: CDR1 KGHSH and CDR2 LQKENI. In nucleotides, the CDR3 is TGTGCCAGCTCGCCGGGACAGGGGTTCATAACTGAAGCTTTCTTT. The encoded protein is CASSPGQGFITEAFF.

The V and J genes are TRBV10-3 and TRBJ2-7; D is uncertain. This CDR3 spans 13 amino acids. Trimming took 0 bases from V and 5 from J, leaving 8 bases between them. CDR1 is ENHRY and CDR2 is SYGVKD in the germline V gene. The CDR3 spells CAISESFRDEQYF. The CDR3 region has the DNA TGTGCCATCAGTGAGTCGTTTAGAGACGAGCAGTACTTC.

The rearrangement links TRBV19 to TRBJ1-5, with D unresolved. Per the germline V gene, CDR1 is LNHDA and CDR2 is SQIVND (reference sequence). This CDR3 has 15 residues. With 7 bases removed from V and 7 bases from J, the gap between germline ends came to 20 bases. The CDR3, as DNA: TGTGCCAGTACCCCGGGTCTCGGAGCCAGACAGCCCCAGCATTTT. It yields the protein CASTPGLGARQPQHF. Drawing the rest from reference TRBV19 and TRBJ1-5, the complete variable domain is DGGITQSPKYLFRKEGQNVTLSCEQNLNHDAMYWYRQDPGQGLRLIYYSQIVNDFQKGDIAEGYSVSREKKESFPLTVTSAQKNPTAFYLCASTPGLGARQPQHFGDGTRLSIL.

This clone occurred a few times. The chain uses TRBV7-2 and TRBJ2-1, with a weak D call TRBD2 (6 bases). This CDR3 has 16 amino acids. Germline lookup yields CDR1 SGHTA and CDR2 FQGNSA. The V end was cut by 2 bases, the J end by 0 bases, with 11 bases between. CDR3 sequence: CASSLSGSGSYNEQFF. The CDR3 DNA sequence: TGTGCCAGCAGCTTATCTGGTAGCGGCTCCTACAATGAGCAGTTCTTC.

This clone was counted a few times. The gene calls are TRBV2 and TRBJ2-6, with D unresolved. The CDR3 consists of 17 residues. Trimming stripped 7 bases from V and 0 bases from J, with 16 bases between. CDR1 SNHLY and CDR2 FYNNEI come from the germline V gene. CDR3 in amino acids: CASIGRFFPSGANVLTF. DNA of the CDR3: TGTGCCAGCATCGGCCGTTTTTTCCCCTCTGGGGCCAACGTCCTGACTTTC. Using reference TRBV2 and TRBJ2-6 for the parts outside the CDR3, the full variable domain is EPEVTQTPSHQVTQMGQEVILRCVPISNHLYFYWYRQILGQKVEFLVSFYNNEISEKSEIFDDQFSVERPDGSNFTLKIRSTKLEDSAMYFCASIGRFFPSGANVLTFGAGSRLTVL.

This clone has only a few counts. This chain joins TRBV4-1 and TRBJ1-2; the D gene is possibly TRBD1 (5 bases). Trimming took 3 bases from V and 2 from J, leaving 10 bases between them. Germline assignment: CDR1 MGHRA and CDR2 YSYEKL. The CDR3 spans 14 residues. The CDR3: CASSHQGRNYGYTF. The DNA for the CDR3 is TGCGCCAGCAGCCATCAGGGACGAAACTATGGCTACACCTTC.